A single T cell receptor (beta chain) is shown here with its context. There is no known antigen for this receptor. Base qualities are not at hand, and no much larger clone is one base apart. The record originates from a study of vaccination effects on CD4 cells after COVID-19 (dated 2022 in TCRdb). Context from the whole study: Each participant got two doses of an mRNA SARS-CoV-2 vaccine, either BNT162b2 or mRNA-1273. In a couple of convalescent patients, pre-vaccine samples were collected 16 days and one week ahead of the first dose, 142 and 148 days after COVID-19 diagnosis. The study compared SARS-CoV-2 spike-specific CD4+ TCR repertoires before and after mRNA vaccination in COVID-19 convalescent patients and infection-naive vaccine recipients. Altogether, around 9 COVID-19 convalescent patients and 4 SARS-CoV-2-naive healthy vaccine recipients made up the full study. In the study, cultures from other donors were sequenced using the Oncomine TCR Beta short-read assay on an Illumina iSeq 100.

V is pared back by 8 bases and J by 2 bases, with 10 bases lying between the germline termini. The CDR3 starts with the cysteine, ends with the phenylalanine, and has 12 residues. Only the CDR3 region is kept as DNA, spanning 36 bases read in frame from base 1. CDR1 and CDR2 are read off the germline V gene (reference sequence) as MNHEY and SMNVEV. Libraries were prepared through the immunoSEQ multiplex PCR assay. DNA from the cultured and isolated CD4+ T cells underwent TCR beta CDR3 sequencing. The authors' analysis ran thus. Non-productive TCR sequences were removed and reads were trimmed to the CDR3 region, keeping CDR3s of at least 7 amino acids. Antigen-specific clonotypes were identified with the MANAFEST web app by comparing expansion in peptide wells against reference cultures. To count as positive, a clone had to show expansion at FDR<0.05 compared with the reference and with all other wells, an odds ratio above 5, and a frequency above 0.1% in two replicate wells. Cross-reactive clonotypes were defined as significantly expanded in SARS-CoV-2 spike wells and in at least one common cold coronavirus spike condition. Using the stringdist R package, CDR3 similarity was measured by Levenshtein distance, and unrooted trees were constructed with ape in R 3.6.1. The table was pulled from immuneACCESS by TCRdb, which kept in-frame rearrangements only. Such tables lose some clones; where checked, under half of the loss comes from unresolved V genes, and the rest has no known cause. V and J calls and clone size are given by that table; D and trimming were obtained from the DNA. This sample gives about 20,000 clones in total; about 70% of them show up just once. The ten most abundant clones make up roughly 17% of the sample.

In the ViraFEST assay, PBMC were stimulated with viral peptide pools, and TCR sequencing was then used to find antigen-specific CD4+ T cell clonotypes based on their expansion. After 10 to 11 days of culture, CD4+ T cells were isolated with the EasySep CD4+ T cell isolation kit. PCR-confirmed SARS-CoV-2 infection had occurred in convalescent patients between March and December 2020, before the Alpha, Beta and Delta variants emerged in the United States. Roughly 1.9 million PBMC per well were cultured with roughly 10 ug/ml peptides in IMDM containing approximately 4.7% human AB serum, about 10 IU/ml IL-2 and gentamicin. On days 3 and 7, half of the culture medium was replaced with fresh IL-2-containing medium. Unless noted otherwise, every peptide stimulation condition was grown in triplicate wells. Using Ficoll-Paque Plus gradient centrifugation, PBMC were separated from whole blood and then either used fresh or cryopreserved at -140C. The overlapping peptide pools covered the spike proteins of SARS-CoV-2 as well as those of the common cold coronaviruses HCoV-NL63, HCoV-OC43 and HCoV-229E. The QIAamp micro DNA kit was used to extract genomic DNA from the cultured CD4+ T cells.

Results the study describes overall, beyond this receptor: Clones induced by infection and clones induced by vaccination both contracted markedly at late timepoints after vaccination, which fits with T cell responses waning over time. In convalescent patients, the post-vaccine spike-reactive repertoire was composed mainly of new vaccine-induced clones that were largely distinct from infection-induced clones. The study was limited by a small number of convalescent patients, and early post-infection timepoints were lacking.

The sequence was collected from a human donor who had a prior SARS-CoV-2 infection. The chain was built from TRBV27 and TRBJ2-7, with the D gene call left open. The sample was CD4+ T cells from PBMCs cultured with SARS-CoV-2 spike peptides, taken before COVID-19 vaccination. This specimen's cell subset or site label, interpreted: SARS-CoV-2 spike overlapping peptide pool stimulation. The CDR3 loop reads CASWATPYEQYF. The DNA sequence is TGTGCCAGCTGGGCTACTCCCTACGAGCAGTACTTC.